Listed below are T cell receptor beta chains from one sample, sequenced in a study of T cells expressing NK-cell markers. TCRdb reprocessed the 5' RACE reads and stores each CDR3 protein as one record, lacking DNA. This sample carries 120,000 to 150,000 distinct CDR3 sequences, with 9% to 15% going to the ten biggest clones. The sample consisted of blood T cells: a sorted CD56 or NKG2C T cell subset, CD4+ or CD8+ T cells, or bulk PBMC T cells (not recorded which). These receptors were collected from a man younger than 30 in good health. Both conserved end residues are part of each CDR3. The order of the fields is V gene, CDR3 length, J gene, CDR3 protein.

v_call: TRBV24-1; cdr3_length: 18; j_call: TRBJ2-6; cdr3_aa: CATSDYVGWTGDTNVLTF
v_call: TRBV12-3/TRBV12-4; cdr3_length: 14; j_call: TRBJ1-3; cdr3_aa: CASSWFDSGNTIYF
v_call: TRBV12-3/TRBV12-4; cdr3_length: 14; j_call: TRBJ2-1; cdr3_aa: CASSLAGGPKGQFF
v_call: TRBV23-1; cdr3_length: 13; j_call: TRBJ2-1; cdr3_aa: CASTPGRDNEQFF
v_call: TRBV11-3; cdr3_length: 17; j_call: TRBJ2-1; cdr3_aa: CASSPEGSGLSAYEQFF
v_call: TRBV20-1; cdr3_length: 15; j_call: TRBJ2-5; cdr3_aa: CSARDNRVWQETQYF
v_call: TRBV5-1; cdr3_length: 16; j_call: TRBJ2-1; cdr3_aa: CASSPTGQGSYNEQFF
v_call: TRBV28; cdr3_length: 16; j_call: TRBJ2-7; cdr3_aa: CASSLAGTRTKFEQYF
v_call: TRBV7-9; cdr3_length: 14; j_call: TRBJ2-7; cdr3_aa: CASSYPAGAYEQYF
v_call: TRBV10-3; cdr3_length: 15; j_call: TRBJ1-5; cdr3_aa: CAISESTGSHQPQHF
v_call: TRBV6-5; cdr3_length: 16; j_call: TRBJ2-4; cdr3_aa: CASSYRGGLAKNIQYF
v_call: TRBV27; cdr3_length: 13; j_call: TRBJ2-7; cdr3_aa: CASSGLVGDEQYF
v_call: TRBV4-3; cdr3_length: 13; j_call: TRBJ2-5; cdr3_aa: CASSQGVRETQYF
v_call: TRBV19; cdr3_length: 14; j_call: TRBJ1-2; cdr3_aa: CASSPMGGGYGYTF
v_call: TRBV19; cdr3_length: 13; j_call: TRBJ2-1; cdr3_aa: CASASGGNNEQFF
v_call: TRBV27; cdr3_length: 15; j_call: TRBJ2-7; cdr3_aa: CASSLIPADVYEQYF
v_call: TRBV29-1; cdr3_length: 13; j_call: TRBJ2-7; cdr3_aa: CSVAGTAVYEQYF
v_call: TRBV7-6; cdr3_length: 14; j_call: TRBJ2-7; cdr3_aa: CASSKGQGTYEQYF
v_call: TRBV20-1; cdr3_length: 15; j_call: TRBJ2-1; cdr3_aa: CSARDFLGDYNEQFF
v_call: TRBV5-5; cdr3_length: 17; j_call: TRBJ2-1; cdr3_aa: CASSTRTAPTSYNEQFF
v_call: TRBV14; cdr3_length: 15; j_call: TRBJ2-2; cdr3_aa: CASSIRTGIAGELFF
v_call: TRBV5-5; cdr3_length: 16; j_call: TRBJ1-5; cdr3_aa: CASSSSQGRSNQPQHF
v_call: TRBV7-3; cdr3_length: 15; j_call: TRBJ2-1; cdr3_aa: CASSLSLAGHNEQFF
v_call: TRBV24-1; cdr3_length: 15; j_call: TRBJ2-1; cdr3_aa: CATSGVRRNAREQFF
v_call: TRBV2; cdr3_length: 14; j_call: TRBJ1-5; cdr3_aa: CASSGESGQQPQHF
v_call: TRBV2; cdr3_length: 13; j_call: TRBJ2-5; cdr3_aa: CASRADLLETQYF
v_call: TRBV12-3/TRBV12-4; cdr3_length: 14; j_call: TRBJ1-5; cdr3_aa: CASSLGTDDQPQHF
v_call: TRBV11-2; cdr3_length: 18; j_call: TRBJ2-3; cdr3_aa: CASSSSARQGGSGDTQYF